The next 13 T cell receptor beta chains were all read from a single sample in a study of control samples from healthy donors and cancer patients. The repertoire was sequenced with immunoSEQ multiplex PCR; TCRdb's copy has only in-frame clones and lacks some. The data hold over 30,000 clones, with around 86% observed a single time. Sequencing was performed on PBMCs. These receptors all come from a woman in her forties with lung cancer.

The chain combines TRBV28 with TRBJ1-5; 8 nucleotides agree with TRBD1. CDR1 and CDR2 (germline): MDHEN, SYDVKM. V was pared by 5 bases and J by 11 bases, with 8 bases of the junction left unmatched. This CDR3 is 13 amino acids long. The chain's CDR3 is CASSIRGLRAQHF. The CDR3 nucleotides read TGTGCCAGCAGTATCAGGGGGCTTAGGGCCCAGCATTTT.

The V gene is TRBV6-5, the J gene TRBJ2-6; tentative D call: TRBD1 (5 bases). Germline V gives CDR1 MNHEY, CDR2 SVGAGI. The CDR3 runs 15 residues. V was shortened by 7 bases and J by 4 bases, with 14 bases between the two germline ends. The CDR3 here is CASNQGLSGANVLTF. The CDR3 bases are TGTGCCAGCAATCAGGGCCTAAGCGGGGCCAACGTCCTGACTTTC.

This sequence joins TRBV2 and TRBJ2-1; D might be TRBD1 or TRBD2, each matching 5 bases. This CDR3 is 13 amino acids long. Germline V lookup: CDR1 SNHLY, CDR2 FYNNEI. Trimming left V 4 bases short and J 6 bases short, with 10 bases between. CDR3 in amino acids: CASSVAQGNEQFF. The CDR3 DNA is TGTGCCAGCAGTGTAGCGCAGGGCAATGAGCAGTTCTTC. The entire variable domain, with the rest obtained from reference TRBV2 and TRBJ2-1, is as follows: EPEVTQTPSHQVTQMGQEVILRCVPISNHLYFYWYRQILGQKVEFLVSFYNNEISEKSEIFDDQFSVERPDGSNFTLKIRSTKLEDSAMYFCASSVAQGNEQFFGPGTRLTVL.

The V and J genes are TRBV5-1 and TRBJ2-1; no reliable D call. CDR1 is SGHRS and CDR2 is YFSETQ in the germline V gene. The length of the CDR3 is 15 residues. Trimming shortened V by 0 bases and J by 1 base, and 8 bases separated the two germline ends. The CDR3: CASSLDAYSYNEQFF. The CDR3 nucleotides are TGCGCCAGCAGCTTGGATGCATATTCCTACAATGAGCAGTTCTTC.

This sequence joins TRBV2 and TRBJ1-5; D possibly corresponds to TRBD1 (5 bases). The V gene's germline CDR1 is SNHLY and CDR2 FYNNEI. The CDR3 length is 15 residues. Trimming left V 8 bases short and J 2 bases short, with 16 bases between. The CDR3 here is CASVVDTSGNQPQHF. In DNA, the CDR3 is TGTGCCAGCGTTGTGGACACGTCTGGCAATCAGCCCCAGCATTTT.

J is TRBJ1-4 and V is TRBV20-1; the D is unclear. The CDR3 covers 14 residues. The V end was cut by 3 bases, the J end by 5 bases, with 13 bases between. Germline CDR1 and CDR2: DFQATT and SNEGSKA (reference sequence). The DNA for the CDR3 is TGCAGTGCTAGTCGGCAGGACCAGAATGAAAAACTGTTTTTT. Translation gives CSASRQDQNEKLFF.

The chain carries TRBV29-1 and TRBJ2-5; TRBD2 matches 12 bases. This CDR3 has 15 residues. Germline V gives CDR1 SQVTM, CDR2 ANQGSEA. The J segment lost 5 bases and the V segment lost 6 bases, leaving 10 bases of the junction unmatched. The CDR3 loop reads CSVKPSGGAGETQYF. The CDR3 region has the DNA TGCAGCGTAAAACCTAGCGGGGGGGCCGGTGAGACCCAGTACTTC.

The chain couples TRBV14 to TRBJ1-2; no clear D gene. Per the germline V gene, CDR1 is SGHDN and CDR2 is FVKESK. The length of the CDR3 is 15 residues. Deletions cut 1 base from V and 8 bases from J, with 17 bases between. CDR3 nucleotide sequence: TGTGCCAGCAGCCAAGTGGGCAGCCTTAGGGAAGGCTACACCTTC. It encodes CASSQVGSLREGYTF. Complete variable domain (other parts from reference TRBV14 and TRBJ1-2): EAGVTQFPSHSVIEKGQTVTLRCDPISGHDNLYWYRRVMGKEIKFLLHFVKESKQDESGMPNNRFLAERTGGTYSTLKVQPAELEDSGVYFCASSQVGSLREGYTFGSGTRLTVV.

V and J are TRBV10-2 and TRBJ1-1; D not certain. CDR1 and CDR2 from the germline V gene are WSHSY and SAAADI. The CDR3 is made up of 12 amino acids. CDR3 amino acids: CAVGLAGTEAFF. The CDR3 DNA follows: TGCGCGGTCGGACTGGCGGGGACTGAAGCTTTCTTT.

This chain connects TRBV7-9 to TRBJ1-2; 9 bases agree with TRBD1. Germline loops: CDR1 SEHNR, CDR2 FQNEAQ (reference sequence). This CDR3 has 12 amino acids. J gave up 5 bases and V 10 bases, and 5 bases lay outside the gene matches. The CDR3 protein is CATSGTGYGYTF. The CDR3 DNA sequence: TGTGCCACCTCTGGGACAGGGTATGGCTACACCTTC.

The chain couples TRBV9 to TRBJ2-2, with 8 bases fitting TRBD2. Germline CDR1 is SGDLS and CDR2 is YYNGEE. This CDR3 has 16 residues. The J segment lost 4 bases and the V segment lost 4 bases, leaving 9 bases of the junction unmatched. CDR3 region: CASSSGTRVVTGELFF. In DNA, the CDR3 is TGTGCCAGCAGCTCCGGGACTAGGGTAGTCACCGGGGAGCTGTTTTTT.

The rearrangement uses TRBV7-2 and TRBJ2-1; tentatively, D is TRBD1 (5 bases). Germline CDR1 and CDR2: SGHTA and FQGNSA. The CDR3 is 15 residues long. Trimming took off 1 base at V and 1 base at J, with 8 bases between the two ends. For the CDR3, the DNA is TGTGCCAGCAGCTTAGTACAGGTATCCTACAATGAGCAGTTCTTC. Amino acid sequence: CASSLVQVSYNEQFF.

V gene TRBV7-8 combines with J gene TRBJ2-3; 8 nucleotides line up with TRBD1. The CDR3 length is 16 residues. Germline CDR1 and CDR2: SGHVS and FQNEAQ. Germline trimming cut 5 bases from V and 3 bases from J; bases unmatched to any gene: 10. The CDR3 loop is CASSRRRGLRTDTQYF. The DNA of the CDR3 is TGTGCCAGCAGCCGACGCAGGGGGCTTAGGACAGATACGCAGTATTTT. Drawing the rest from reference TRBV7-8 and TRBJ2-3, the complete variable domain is GAGVSQSPRYKVAKRGQDVALRCDPISGHVSLFWYQQALGQGPEFLTYFQNEAQLDKSGLPSDRFFAERPEGSVSTLKIQRTQQEDSAVYLCASSRRRGLRTDTQYFGPGTRLTVL.